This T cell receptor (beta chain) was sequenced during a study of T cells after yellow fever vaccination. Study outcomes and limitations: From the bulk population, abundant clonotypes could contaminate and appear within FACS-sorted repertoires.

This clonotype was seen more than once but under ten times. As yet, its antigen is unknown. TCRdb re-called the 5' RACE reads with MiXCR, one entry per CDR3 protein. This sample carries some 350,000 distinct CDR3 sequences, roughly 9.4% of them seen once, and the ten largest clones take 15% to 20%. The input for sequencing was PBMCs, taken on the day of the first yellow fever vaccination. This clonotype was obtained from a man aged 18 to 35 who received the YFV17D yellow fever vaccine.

The CDR3: CASKPPSGGPNTGELFF. The CDR3 region has the DNA TGTGCCAGCAAGCCCCCTAGCGGGGGCCCGAACACCGGGGAGCTGTTTTTT. The chain combines TRBV27 with TRBJ2-2, with 10 bases fitting TRBD2. Per germline, CDR1 MNHEY and CDR2 SMNVEV (reference sequence). V trimming: 7 bases; J trimming: 0 bases; junction bases outside the gene matches: 8. CDR3 size: 17 residues.